The 15 T cell receptor beta chains reported below all come from one sample, sequenced in a study of T cell repertoires in cytomegalovirus infection. TCRdb reprocessed the reads with MiXCR, giving one entry per CDR3 protein. The table has about 740,000 distinct CDR3 sequences, 35% to 45% seen once. The specimen was PBMCs. All receptors come from a human donor in good health (CMV status not recorded). Some clones in this sample may be carry-over from other donors' samples.

The chain recombines TRBV19 with TRBJ1-4; a weak D match, TRBD1 (5 bases). V dropped 6 bases and J dropped 2 bases, with 13 bases sitting between them. The CDR3 sequence is 15 residues long. Germline CDR1 LNHDA, CDR2 SQIVND (reference sequence). The CDR3 here is CASSDRGWTNEKLFF. The CDR3 nucleotides read TGTGCCAGTAGCGACAGAGGGTGGACTAATGAAAAACTGTTTTTT.

The rearrangement links TRBV15 to TRBJ1-5; weak D call: TRBD1 (5 bases). V lost 0 bases, J lost 1 base, and 10 bases lay in between. The germline V gene encodes CDR1 LNHNV and CDR2 YYDKDF (reference sequence). This CDR3 comprises 16 residues. CDR3 nucleotides: TGTGCCACCAGCAGAGATCGGTCAGGGAGCAATCAGCCCCAGCATTTT. Translated: CATSRDRSGSNQPQHF.

The CDR3 nucleotides are TGTGCCATCAGTGATAGACAGGGTGGGGCAGCAGCTTTCTTT. Amino acid sequence: CAISDRQGGAAAFF. The chain recombines TRBV10-3 with TRBJ1-1, with 7 nucleotides matching TRBD1. The CDR3 covers 14 residues. Germline V gene data show CDR1 as ENHRY and CDR2 as SYGVKD. After removal of 3 bases from V and 10 bases from J, the junction contained 11 bases not matched to a gene.

This clonotype was seen only a few times. The chain has TRBV7-2 and TRBJ1-2; unclear D gene. V was pared by 1 base and J by 1 base, with 22 bases between. This CDR3 has 19 residues. Germline CDR1 is SGHTA and CDR2 is FQGNSA. The CDR3 coding sequence is TGTGCCAGCAGCTTAGGGTATTCCGCCAGAAAAAAGGATAACTATGGCTACACCTTC. It encodes CASSLGYSARKKDNYGYTF.

The chain recombines TRBV12-3 or TRBV12-4 with TRBJ2-1, with D unresolved. This CDR3 has 12 residues. With 7 bases removed from V and 5 bases from J, the gap between germline ends came to 9 bases. The CDR3 sequence is CASNPGHNEQFF. The DNA for the CDR3 is TGTGCCAGCAACCCTGGGCACAATGAGCAGTTCTTC.

On this clonotype: A read error is likely, as this CDR3 ends without the conserved phenylalanine or tryptophan. The chain recombines TRBV10-2 with TRBJ2-3; 11 bases are a match to TRBD2. V was clipped by 3 bases and J by 9 bases; unmatched bases: 5. Germline lookup yields CDR1 WSHSY and CDR2 SAAADI. This CDR3 has 14 residues. CDR3 sequence: CASSDLAGGQTQYI. The CDR3 DNA reads as TGCGCCAGCAGTGACCTAGCGGGGGGCCAGACGCAGTATATT.

The chain carries TRBV28 and TRBJ2-3; unclear D gene. The CDR3 spans 13 residues. V gave up 4 bases and J gave up 6 bases, with 11 bases separating them. Germline CDR1 is MDHEN and CDR2 is SYDVKM. The CDR3 DNA follows: TGTGCCAGCAGTTCACGTGCGACGGATACGCAGTATTTT. Translating it yields CASSSRATDTQYF.

V and J are TRBV28 and TRBJ1-6; D remains unclear. This CDR3 comprises 14 residues. Germline V gene lookup returns CDR1 MDHEN and CDR2 SYDVKM. V was shortened by 8 bases and J by 2 bases, with 10 bases between the two germline ends. CDR3 loop: CASSTPPYNSPLHF. CDR3 sequence (DNA): TGTGCCAGCTCCACACCCCCCTATAATTCACCCCTCCACTTT.

This chain connects TRBV4-2 to TRBJ2-3, with no clear D. Looked up from germline, CDR1 is LGHNA and CDR2 is YNFKEQ. The CDR3 is 15 residues long. The V end was cut by 1 base, the J end by 1 base, with 9 bases between. CDR3 protein: CASSQAEPGTDTQYF. CDR3 bases: TGTGCCAGCAGCCAAGCGGAGCCAGGCACAGATACGCAGTATTTT.

Details on this clonotype: One end of the junction is discordant with germline, which a read error may explain. The chain carries TRBV5-3 and TRBJ1-3; D unresolved. TRBV5-3 is an ORF; its function is uncertain. The CDR3 has 17 amino acids. The CDR3 spells CASSLVPLGLSGNTIYF. In DNA form, the CDR3 reads TGTGCCAGCAGCTTGGTTCCGCTAGGTCTTTCCGGAAACACCATATATTTT.

V and J are TRBV27 and TRBJ1-4; D possibly corresponds to TRBD1 (6 bases). Trimming removed 5 bases at V and 8 bases at J, with 21 bases between. Germline loops: CDR1 MNHEY, CDR2 SMNVEV (reference sequence). The CDR3 contains 16 residues. The CDR3 reads CASSPTTGWTEEKLFF. The CDR3 nucleotides are TGTGCCAGCAGTCCGACCACAGGGTGGACAGAGGAAAAACTGTTTTTT.

To note about this clonotype: No conserved phenylalanine or tryptophan is present at the end of the CDR3, so a read error is the likely explanation. The CDR3 loop reads CSTRDPFSSRGRKETQYL. The DNA of the CDR3 is TGTTCCACCAGAGATCCCTTCTCTTCCCGCGGTCGAAAAGAGACCCAGTACTTA. This chain uses TRBV15 with TRBJ2-5; D unresolved. Germline-derived CDR1 and CDR2 are LNHNV and YYDKDF (reference sequence). CDR3 size: 18 residues.

The rearrangement links TRBV14 to TRBJ2-1, with a possible D match to TRBD1 (6 bases). Trimming stripped 1 base from V and 9 bases from J, with 19 bases between. The V gene's germline CDR1 is SGHDN and CDR2 FVKESK. The CDR3 length is 16 residues. In DNA form, the CDR3 reads TGTGCCAGCAGCCAAGGTGGAGAGGGGGTGTCGGGTGAGCAGTTCTTC. This gives the protein CASSQGGEGVSGEQFF.

With regard to this clonotype: This sequence may be a read error, since a much larger clone differs from it by one base. V usage is TRBV28 and J usage is TRBJ2-7; D might be TRBD1 (5 bases). CDR1 is MDHEN and CDR2 is SYDVKM in the germline V gene. The CDR3 is 12 residues long. Trimming pared 8 bases from V and 1 base from J, leaving 9 bases between. In nucleotides, the CDR3 is TGTGCCAGCGCAAGGGGATCCTACGAGCAGTACTTC. Its translation is CASARGSYEQYF.

V usage is TRBV6-1 and J usage is TRBJ1-1; D not certain. Germline V gene sequence: CDR1 MNHNS, CDR2 SASEGT. V lost 7 bases, J lost 0 bases, and 18 bases lay in between. The CDR3 runs 16 residues. In nucleotides, the CDR3 is TGTGCCAGCACGATTACAGAGACGGCAATGAACACTGAAGCTTTCTTT. It codes for CASTITETAMNTEAFF.